Below, 32 T cell receptor beta chains from the same sample are listed, as sequenced in a study of CD8 T cells in ankylosing spondylitis (TCRdb year 2017). Here is what the overall study found, with its caveats: A TCR beta motif made up of several highly homologous amino acid variants appeared to be characteristic of blood from ankylosing spondylitis patients.

These receptors' antigens are unknown. Library preparation used 5' RACE. The sample was run on an Illumina HiSeq 2500. TCRdb trimmed the raw reads at Q25, called clones with MiXCR and kept productive beta chains. Duplicate CDR3 protein sequences are folded into a single record with the most common DNA and genes. Within this sample are roughly 370,000 distinct CDR3 sequences, with about 20% of them counted one time only. The ten largest clonotypes hold about 15% of the sample. The specimen was blood, either unsorted or a sorted T cell fraction (not recorded which). All receptors derive from a male donor with ankylosing spondylitis.

This clonotype has just a few counts. The chain links TRBV20-1 to TRBJ2-4, with no clear D. The CDR3 spans 15 residues. From germline, CDR1 is DFQATT and CDR2 SNEGSKA (reference sequence). The germline V and J ends were trimmed by 5 bases and 0 bases, with 14 bases remaining between them. The chain's CDR3 is CSASSGPIAKNIQYF. In DNA, the CDR3 is TGCAGTGCTTCCTCGGGCCCGATAGCCAAAAACATTCAGTACTTC.

For this clonotype: The junction departs from the called germline gene at one end, perhaps through a read error. This chain links TRBV3-1 with TRBJ2-5; D gene uncertain. In germline, CDR1 is LGHDT, CDR2 YNNKEL (reference sequence). This CDR3 comprises 13 residues. The CDR3 DNA follows: TGTGCCAGCCGCCACTTGGCGCAAGAGACCCAGTACTTC. Translation gives CASRHLAQETQYF.

This sequence joins TRBV24-1 and TRBJ2-1; 12 nucleotides align to TRBD2. The V gene's germline CDR1 is KGHDR and CDR2 SFDVKD. This CDR3 has 17 amino acids. V was clipped by 4 bases and J by 7 bases; unmatched bases: 10. The CDR3 DNA reads TGTGCCACCAGTGACGTTGGACTAGCGGGGAAGGGAAATGAGCAGTTCTTC. As protein: CATSDVGLAGKGNEQFF.

This clonotype was detected many times. This chain links TRBV2 with TRBJ2-1; 7 bases are a match to TRBD1. The CDR3 length is 15 residues. V shed 5 bases, J shed 4 bases, and the junction held 8 bases outside the gene matches. Germline V gene data show CDR1 as SNHLY and CDR2 as FYNNEI. CDR3 sequence: CASSFGDRRYNEQFF. The CDR3 DNA sequence: TGTGCCAGCAGTTTTGGGGACAGAAGATACAATGAGCAGTTCTTC.

J is TRBJ2-1 and V is TRBV20-1, with 11 nucleotides matching TRBD1. The V gene's germline CDR1 is DFQATT and CDR2 SNEGSKA (reference sequence). V gave up 2 bases and J gave up 6 bases; unmatched junction bases: 3. This CDR3 comprises 14 residues. The CDR3, as DNA: TGCAGTGCTAGACGGGACAGGGGGATCAATGAGCAGTTCTTC. Its translation: CSARRDRGINEQFF.

With regard to this clonotype: The junction and the germline gene differ at one end; a read error may be behind it. This chain connects TRBV10-3 to TRBJ2-3, with TRBD2 identical over 8 bases. This CDR3 has 16 amino acids. Germline values: CDR1 ENHRY, CDR2 SYGVKD. CDR3 nucleotides: TGTGCCATCAGGAGAGGGGAGACTAGCGACACAGATTCGCAGTATTTT. As protein: CAIRRGETSDTDSQYF.

This chain uses TRBV20-1 with TRBJ2-2; D possibly matches TRBD1 or TRBD2 (6 bases each). V was trimmed by 3 bases and J by 5 bases, leaving 16 bases between them. The CDR3 totals 15 residues. In germline, CDR1 is DFQATT, CDR2 SNEGSKA (reference sequence). CDR3 bases: TGCAGTGCTAGGGAACCGACAGGAGGGACCGGGGAGCTGTTTTTT. Its translation: CSAREPTGGTGELFF.

The rearrangement uses TRBV9 and TRBJ2-3; D possibly corresponds to TRBD2 (5 bases). The CDR3 is 14 amino acids. V lost 3 bases and J 2 bases, leaving 10 bases between the germline ends. Looked up from germline, CDR1 is SGDLS and CDR2 is YYNGEE. Here the CDR3 DNA reads TGTGCCAGCAGCGAACTAGGACCCACAGATACGCAGTATTTT. Its translation: CASSELGPTDTQYF.

The genes are TRBV6-5 and TRBJ2-2; 10 bases map to TRBD1. The junction had 8 bases not matched to a gene; V was cut back by 4 bases and J by 6 bases. Germline lookup yields CDR1 MNHEY and CDR2 SVGAGI. The length of the CDR3 is 16 residues. The CDR3 reads CASSFEGTGVAGELFF. For the CDR3, the DNA is TGTGCCAGCAGTTTCGAGGGGACAGGGGTAGCCGGGGAGCTGTTTTTT.

This clonotype has only a few counts. The gene calls are TRBV5-1 and TRBJ2-1, with TRBD1 matching over 7 bases. After removal of 2 bases from V and 4 bases from J, the junction contained 9 bases not matched to a gene. CDR3 length: 16 amino acids. CDR1 is SGHRS and CDR2 is YFSETQ in the germline V gene. CDR3 amino acids: CASSLQQGKRYNEQFF. In DNA form, the CDR3 reads TGCGCCAGCAGCTTACAACAGGGGAAGCGTTACAATGAGCAGTTCTTC.

The V gene is TRBV5-1, the J gene TRBJ2-2; no reliable D call. The CDR3 is 14 amino acids. Germline CDR1 reads SGHRS; CDR2 reads YFSETQ. Deletions cut 7 bases from V and 3 bases from J, with 13 bases between. CDR3: CASHVGSDTGELFF. The CDR3 nucleotides read TGCGCCAGCCATGTGGGGTCAGACACCGGGGAGCTGTTTTTT.

The chain is built from TRBV7-2 and TRBJ2-3; 11 bases agree with TRBD2. The V segment lost 6 bases and the J segment 2 bases; nucleotides outside the gene matches: 7. Germline CDR1 SGHTA, CDR2 FQGNSA. The CDR3 extends over 16 amino acids. The CDR3 loop is CASSSGTSGTTDTQYF. Written as DNA, the CDR3 is TGTGCCAGCAGTTCAGGGACTAGCGGAACCACAGATACGCAGTATTTT.

Only a few counts were recorded for this clonotype. CDR3 in amino acids: CSAPGGVPDTQYF. The CDR3 DNA follows: TGCAGTGCGCCTGGGGGAGTCCCAGATACGCAGTATTTT. The chain joins TRBV20-1 to TRBJ2-3; D tentatively fits TRBD1 or TRBD2 (5 bases each). This CDR3 has 13 amino acids. Deletions cut 6 bases from V and 4 bases from J, with 14 bases between. Germline V gene lookup returns CDR1 DFQATT and CDR2 SNEGSKA (reference sequence).

Only a few counts were recorded for this clonotype. The V and J genes are TRBV7-6 and TRBJ2-1; the D gene could be TRBD1 or TRBD2 (5 bases each). This CDR3 has 14 residues. Germline-derived CDR1 and CDR2 are SGHVS and FNYEAQ. V was shortened by 1 base and J by 8 bases, with 12 bases between the two germline ends. The CDR3 region is CASSLVGRGDEQFF. The CDR3 DNA reads TGTGCCAGCAGCTTAGTGGGACGAGGCGATGAGCAGTTCTTC.

The gene calls are TRBV7-9 and TRBJ1-5; no definite D call. CDR3 length: 12 amino acids. The germline V gene encodes CDR1 SEHNR and CDR2 FQNEAQ (reference sequence). Between the trimmed V and J ends, which lost 1 base and 6 bases, there was a span of 4 bases. Here the CDR3 DNA reads TGTGCCAGCAGCTTAGGGTTTCAGCCCCAGCATTTT. This translates into CASSLGFQPQHF.

The CDR3 loop is CASSLGRGSEKLFF. The DNA for the CDR3 is TGTGCCAGCAGTTTGGGAAGGGGCAGTGAAAAACTGTTTTTT. This chain joins TRBV27 and TRBJ1-4, with TRBD1 as a possible D gene (5 bases). The CDR3 consists of 14 residues. Trimming pared 3 bases from V and 7 bases from J, leaving 12 bases between. Germline loops: CDR1 MNHEY, CDR2 SMNVEV (reference sequence).

This rearrangement joins TRBV7-3 to TRBJ2-3; D gene uncertain. V lost 8 bases and J lost 2, with 8 bases in between. The CDR3 extends over 12 amino acids. In germline, CDR1 is SGHTA, CDR2 FQGTGA. CDR3: CASPSFTDTQYF. The CDR3 coding sequence is TGTGCCAGCCCAAGTTTCACAGATACGCAGTATTTT.

The rearrangement uses TRBV7-9 and TRBJ2-1; no firm D call. Germline V gene data show CDR1 as SEHNR and CDR2 as FQNEAQ (reference sequence). Trimming cost V 1 base and J 5 bases, with 6 bases left between them. The CDR3 is made up of 13 amino acids. CDR3 in amino acids: CASSLVPNNEQFF. CDR3 bases: TGTGCCAGCAGCTTAGTCCCTAACAATGAGCAGTTCTTC.

The chain uses TRBV27 and TRBJ1-1; tentative D call: TRBD1 (6 bases). Germline V gene lookup returns CDR1 MNHEY and CDR2 SMNVEV (reference sequence). CDR3 size: 14 residues. Between the trimmed V and J ends, which lost 6 bases and 0 bases, there was a span of 11 bases. CDR3 sequence (DNA): TGTGCCAGCAGAAAACAGGGTGTGAACACTGAAGCTTTCTTT. Amino acids: CASRKQGVNTEAFF.

The chain has TRBV29-1 and TRBJ2-1; 8 nucleotides align to TRBD1. V trimming: 7 bases; J trimming: 5 bases; junction bases outside the gene matches: 10. The CDR3 sequence is 14 residues long. CDR1 SQVTM and CDR2 ANQGSEA come from the germline V gene. CDR3 coding DNA: TGCAGCGCGCCTTACAGGGGGACCAACAATGAGCAGTTCTTC. Its translation is CSAPYRGTNNEQFF.

The V call is TRBV27, the J call TRBJ2-7; 8 nucleotides match TRBD2. The trim removed 6 bases at V and 3 bases at J, leaving 7 bases unmatched. Per germline, CDR1 MNHEY and CDR2 SMNVEV (reference sequence). This CDR3 has 14 amino acids. DNA for the CDR3: TGTGCCAGCAGCTTTCGCAGCGGGAGCTACGAGCAGTACTTC. It translates to CASSFRSGSYEQYF.

This clonotype was recorded at least ten times. The chain employs TRBV7-2 and TRBJ2-1; 8 nucleotides line up with TRBD1. There are 15 residues in the CDR3. Germline assignment: CDR1 SGHTA and CDR2 FQGNSA. Trimming at V came to 1 base and at J to 4 bases, leaving 3 bases not matched to a gene. Written as DNA, the CDR3 is TGTGCCAGCAGCTTAGGGACAGGGACGTACAATGAGCAGTTCTTC. Translated: CASSLGTGTYNEQFF.

This clonotype occurred a few times. The rearrangement joins TRBV20-1 to TRBJ2-7; 13 bases match TRBD2. V dropped 7 bases and J dropped 3; count of bases not matched to a gene: 9. The CDR3 has 15 residues. Germline CDR1 is DFQATT and CDR2 is SNEGSKA (reference sequence). CDR3 DNA: TGCAGTGTCGCAGGCGGACTAGCGGGAGACTACGAGCAGTACTTC. Amino acids: CSVAGGLAGDYEQYF.

The J gene is TRBJ2-2, the V gene TRBV2, with D possibly being TRBD1 (5 bases). V lost 7 bases, J lost 0 bases, and 15 bases lay in between. The CDR3 is 16 residues long. CDR1 and CDR2 from the germline V gene are SNHLY and FYNNEI. In DNA, the CDR3 is TGTGCCAGCACCCTAAGGGGCTTCGCGAACACCGGGGAGCTGTTTTTT. Residues: CASTLRGFANTGELFF.

This clonotype appeared a few times. The chain joins TRBV2 to TRBJ2-7; 7 bases are shared with TRBD1. The CDR3 runs to 14 residues. V dropped 8 bases and J dropped 3; count of bases not matched to a gene: 10. Looked up from germline, CDR1 is SNHLY and CDR2 is FYNNEI. This CDR3 is CASRRGWDSYEQYF. The CDR3 coding sequence is TGTGCCAGCCGACGGGGATGGGACAGCTACGAGCAGTACTTC.

This clonotype was observed a handful of times. V gene TRBV20-1 combines with J gene TRBJ1-4; no definite D call. The V gene's germline CDR1 is DFQATT and CDR2 SNEGSKA (reference sequence). V was cut by 1 base and J by 0 bases, with 15 bases left in between. The CDR3 sequence is 17 residues long. CDR3 DNA: TGCAGTGCTAGAGCTTTTCTTCCGGGAGCAACTAATGAAAAACTGTTTTTT. It codes for CSARAFLPGATNEKLFF.

The chain is built from TRBV12-3 or TRBV12-4 and TRBJ2-5; 12 bases are shared with TRBD2. CDR3 size: 16 residues. V lost 10 bases to trimming and J lost 4 bases; unmatched junction nucleotides: 13. CDR3 residues: CATSPGETSGGETQYF. CDR3 DNA: TGTGCCACCTCTCCAGGGGAGACTAGCGGGGGAGAGACCCAGTACTTC.

The rearrangement links TRBV6-1 to TRBJ1-6; 9 nucleotides align to TRBD1. There are 13 residues in the CDR3. Trimming at V came to 9 bases and at J to 14 bases, leaving 11 bases not matched to a gene. Germline-derived CDR1 and CDR2 are MNHNS and SASEGT. DNA for the CDR3: TGTGCCAGTTCGGGGACAGGGATTTTTGCCCTCCACTTT. Amino acid sequence: CASSGTGIFALHF.

The gene calls are TRBV5-1 and TRBJ1-2; TRBD1 aligns across 9 bases. The CDR3 has 14 residues. Germline assignment: CDR1 SGHRS and CDR2 YFSETQ. The V segment lost 2 bases and the J segment 5 bases; nucleotides outside the gene matches: 4. The CDR3 spells CASSLGDRVYGYTF. The DNA for the CDR3 is TGCGCCAGCAGCTTAGGGGACAGGGTTTATGGCTACACCTTC.

To note about this clonotype: A junction end diverges from the germline sequence, so it may reflect a read error. The genes are TRBV5-6 and TRBJ1-2, with D tentatively TRBD1 (5 bases). The CDR3 extends over 14 amino acids. Germline V gene data show CDR1 as SGHDT and CDR2 as YYEEEE. The CDR3 sequence is CASSLTGGNCGYTF. In DNA form, the CDR3 reads TGTGCCAGCAGCTTAACCGGGGGGAACTGTGGCTACACCTTC.

This chain joins TRBV7-2 and TRBJ2-1, with D perhaps matching TRBD2 (7 bases). CDR1 and CDR2 (germline): SGHTA, FQGNSA. V was shortened by 3 bases and J by 0 bases, with 12 bases between the two germline ends. This CDR3 comprises 16 residues. CDR3 sequence reads: CASSLSGGRSYNEQFF. The CDR3 DNA reads as TGTGCCAGCAGCTTGTCGGGGGGCCGCTCCTACAATGAGCAGTTCTTC.

This chain uses TRBV29-1 with TRBJ2-1; possible D gene TRBD1, 6 bases. Trimming cost V 5 bases and J 9 bases, with 23 bases left between them. The length of the CDR3 is 15 residues. Germline V gene sequence: CDR1 SQVTM, CDR2 ANQGSEA. The CDR3 DNA follows: TGCAGCGTTCCGTGGGGCCCAGGGGCGCGTCTTGAGCAGTTCTTC. Protein: CSVPWGPGARLEQFF.